This is a list of T cell receptor beta chains from one sample in a study of identical twins. TCRdb independently ran MiXCR on the 5' RACE reads; one entry per CDR3 protein. This sample has roughly 570,000 distinct CDR3 sequences, with nearly 10% found just once. This sample was also put to use in a study of yellow fever vaccine responses in identical twins.

Material: PBMCs. The receptors shown here come from a woman aged 18-29 years in good health. CDR3s include the opening cysteine and the closing phenylalanine or tryptophan. A D gene is named only where the DNA matches it firmly. A clone size is listed for some rows: how often the clone was seen (once, few, many), or a class if it is expanded.

clone_size	d_call	v_call	j_call	cdr3_aa	cdr3_nt
few	TRBD1	TRBV7-2	TRBJ2-7	CASSLGTGSAYEQYF	TGTGCCAGCAGCTTAGGGACAGGAAGTGCCTACGAGCAGTACTTC
many	NA	TRBV3-1	TRBJ2-3	CASSQAPGKSTDTQYF	TGTGCCAGCAGCCAAGCCCCAGGCAAAAGCACAGATACGCAGTATTTT
few	NA	TRBV9	TRBJ1-1	CASSESRYTEAFF	TGTGCCAGCAGCGAGAGCAGGTACACTGAAGCTTTCTTT
NA	TRBD1	TRBV27	TRBJ2-4	CASRDPGQGKNIQYF	TGTGCCAGCAGGGACCCGGGACAGGGCAAAAACATTCAGTACTTC
NA	TRBD1	TRBV5-1	TRBJ2-2	CASSSGQGGLTGELFF	TGCGCCAGCAGCTCGGGACAGGGGGGTCTCACCGGGGAGCTGTTTTTT
few	TRBD1	TRBV7-6	TRBJ2-1	CASSPARGTGGSEQFF	TGTGCCAGCAGCCCCGCCAGAGGGACAGGGGGCAGTGAGCAGTTCTTC
NA	TRBD2	TRBV4-1	TRBJ2-5	CASSQANSGNSQETQYF	TGCGCCAGCAGCCAAGCAAATAGCGGGAACTCCCAAGAGACCCAGTACTTC
NA	TRBD1	TRBV4-1	TRBJ2-3	CASSLDRGLGTDTQYF	TGCGCCAGCAGCCTTGACAGGGGGCTTGGGACAGATACGCAGTATTTT
NA	NA	TRBV5-1	TRBJ2-2	CASSVPDTGELFF	TGCGCCAGCAGCGTTCCGGACACCGGGGAGCTGTTTTTT
few	TRBD1	TRBV7-7	TRBJ2-3	CASSLGTDKTDTQYF	TGTGCTAGCAGCTTAGGGACAGACAAGACAGATACGCAGTATTTT
NA	TRBD2	TRBV28	TRBJ2-1	CASNAAGEYNEQFF	TGTGCCAGCAACGCAGCGGGAGAGTACAATGAGCAGTTCTTC
few	NA	TRBV29-1	TRBJ2-7	CSVVNVYTYEQYF	TGCAGCGTTGTCAATGTGTACACCTACGAGCAGTACTTC
NA	TRBD2	TRBV24-1	TRBJ2-5	CATSDPLALETQYF	TGTGCCACCAGTGACCCACTAGCGTTGGAGACCCAGTACTTC
NA	TRBD2	TRBV29-1	TRBJ2-1	CSVESQRGNNEQFF	TGCAGCGTTGAAAGCCAGCGGGGTAACAATGAGCAGTTCTTC
many	TRBD2	TRBV7-2	TRBJ2-7	CASSGYGTSGNEQYF	TGTGCCAGCAGCGGGTACGGGACTAGCGGGAACGAGCAGTACTTC
many	NA	TRBV28	TRBJ2-7	CASYSGANEQYF	TGTGCCAGCTACTCAGGGGCAAACGAGCAGTACTTC
few	TRBD1	TRBV7-9	TRBJ1-6	CASSARGQGAGDSPLHF	TGTGCCAGCAGCGCCCGGGGCCAGGGGGCTGGGGATTCACCCCTCCACTTT
few	TRBD1	TRBV12-3/TRBV12-4	TRBJ1-2	CASSSGQGVYGYTF	TGTGCCAGCAGTTCCGGACAGGGAGTTTATGGCTACACCTTC
many	TRBD1	TRBV12-3/TRBV12-4	TRBJ1-2	CASSFRDRGNYGYTF	TGTGCCAGCAGTTTCCGGGACAGGGGTAACTATGGCTACACCTTC
few	NA	TRBV24-1	TRBJ2-3	CATSDSTGLLTDTQYF	TGTGCCACCAGTGATTCGACCGGTCTCCTCACAGATACGCAGTATTTT
few	TRBD2	TRBV5-1	TRBJ2-7	CASSLGPLGGSGSYEQYF	TGCGCCAGCAGCTTAGGGCCTCTAGGCGGGAGTGGTTCCTACGAGCAGTACTTC
many	NA	TRBV5-5	TRBJ2-7	CASSFFLQVREQYF	TGTGCCAGCAGCTTCTTTTTGCAGGTTCGCGAGCAGTACTTC
NA	TRBD2	TRBV10-2	TRBJ2-7	CASTQLADLEQYF	TGCGCCAGCACCCAACTAGCGGACTTAGAGCAGTACTTC
few	NA	TRBV7-9	TRBJ2-7	CASSSPRGREPYEQYF	TGTGCCAGCAGCTCCCCCAGGGGGCGGGAGCCCTACGAGCAGTACTTC
few	NA	TRBV5-5	TRBJ2-7	CASSLAGSSSYEQYF	TGTGCCAGCAGCTTGGCGGGGTCATCCTCCTACGAGCAGTACTTC
many	NA	TRBV29-1	TRBJ1-3	CSTRTVGNTIYF	TGCAGCACCCGGACAGTCGGAAACACCATATATTTT
NA	NA	TRBV18	TRBJ2-7	CASSPPDSVTYEQYF	TGTGCCAGCTCACCACCTGATAGCGTCACCTACGAGCAGTACTTC
NA	TRBD2	TRBV20-1	TRBJ2-3	CSASSLAGSSSTDTQYF	TGCAGTGCTAGTAGCCTAGCGGGATCCTCTAGCACAGATACGCAGTATTTT
few	NA	TRBV12-3/TRBV12-4	TRBJ1-1	CASRPTEPSTEAFF	TGTGCCAGCAGACCGACAGAACCTTCCACTGAAGCTTTCTTT
many	NA	TRBV20-1	TRBJ2-7	CSATQRNGHSYEQYF	TGCAGTGCTACCCAACGAAACGGACACTCCTACGAGCAGTACTTC
NA	TRBD2	TRBV7-9	TRBJ2-5	CASSYPSGGAGETQYF	TGTGCCAGCAGCTATCCTTCGGGGGGGGCCGGCGAGACCCAGTACTTC
NA	TRBD1	TRBV20-1	TRBJ2-7	CSATGAAASYEQYF	TGCAGTGCCACAGGGGCAGCTGCCTCCTACGAGCAGTACTTC
NA	TRBD1	TRBV6-5	TRBJ1-4	CASSYRTGDNEKLFF	TGTGCCAGCAGTTACCGGACAGGGGACAATGAAAAACTGTTTTTT
many	NA	TRBV5-1	TRBJ2-5	CASSLEGNQETQYF	TGCGCCAGCAGCTTGGAGGGTAACCAAGAGACCCAGTACTTC
NA	NA	TRBV29-1	TRBJ1-1	CSVEATLNTEAFF	TGCAGCGTTGAGGCCACGTTGAACACTGAAGCTTTCTTT
few	NA	TRBV28	TRBJ1-4	CASSLLADNEKLFF	TGTGCCAGCAGTTTATTGGCAGATAATGAAAAACTGTTTTTT
few	TRBD2	TRBV6-5	TRBJ2-2	CASSYGMTGGWTGELFF	TGTGCCAGCAGTTACGGAATGACGGGAGGGTGGACCGGGGAGCTGTTTTTT
few	NA	TRBV5-6	TRBJ2-7	CASSLRGAPFSEQYF	TGTGCCAGCAGCTTGCGGGGGGCCCCTTTTTCCGAGCAGTACTTC
few	NA	TRBV27	TRBJ2-7	CASSLYSQTYEQYF	TGTGCCAGCAGTTTATACTCACAGACCTACGAGCAGTACTTC
many	NA	TRBV7-2	TRBJ2-1	CASRDLLAPINYNEQFF	TGTGCCAGCAGAGATCTACTAGCTCCCATTAACTACAATGAGCAGTTCTTC
few	TRBD1	TRBV24-1	TRBJ2-1	CATSDFTQGNEQFF	TGTGCCACCAGTGATTTTACACAGGGGAATGAGCAGTTCTTC
NA	TRBD2	TRBV9	TRBJ2-2	CASSVTGTSTGELFF	TGTGCCAGCAGCGTGACCGGGACTAGCACCGGGGAGCTGTTTTTT
many	NA	TRBV12-3/TRBV12-4	TRBJ2-1	CASAIIINNEQFF	TGTGCCAGCGCCATTATAATAAACAATGAGCAGTTCTTC
few	NA	TRBV7-9	TRBJ2-7	CASSPPWGGAIDEQYF	TGTGCCAGCAGCCCACCCTGGGGGGGCGCCATAGACGAGCAGTACTTC
many	NA	TRBV7-2	TRBJ2-6	CASSLRGSSSGANVLTF	TGTGCCAGCAGCTTAAGGGGGAGCAGCTCTGGGGCCAACGTCCTGACTTTC
NA	TRBD2	TRBV6-5	TRBJ2-5	CASSYSPSGGQETQYF	TGTGCCAGCAGTTACTCCCCTAGCGGGGGCCAAGAGACCCAGTACTTC
many	TRBD1	TRBV6-1	TRBJ2-1	CASSAGQALYNEQFF	TGTGCCAGCAGTGCGGGACAGGCCCTTTACAATGAGCAGTTCTTC